The TCR beta chain described here comes from a study of cytomegalovirus exposure and HLA in healthy donors. Across the study: It was reported in a later analysis that the same platform had been used for the 120 or so validation repertoires as for the 550 to 750 first-cohort repertoires. Study-wide findings and caveats: TCR sequences were mostly rare, though some public TCRs occurred in many donors.

About this clone itself: Its antigen is currently unknown.

Sequencing used immunoSEQ multiplex PCR; TCRdb keeps in-frame clones, though not all of them. The sample consists of approximately 60,000 clones, around 90% of them appearing once. The CDR3 has 14 residues. From germline, CDR1 is SGHRS and CDR2 YFSETQ. The V end lost 0 bases, the J end lost 5 bases, and 12 bases lay between the germline ends. The sequence was collected from a man between 18 and 35 years old in good health and CMV-seronegative. Sequenced sample: PBMCs. The chain couples TRBV5-1 to TRBJ2-7; weak D call: TRBD1 (6 bases). The CDR3 is CASSLEGVRDEQYF. DNA for the CDR3: TGCGCCAGCAGCTTGGAGGGGGTACGGGACGAGCAGTACTTC.